These 20 T cell receptor beta chains originate from one sample sequenced in a study of blood T cell repertoires in COVID-19. Assay: immunoSEQ multiplex PCR; the TCRdb copy retains only in-frame clones and omits some. The profile shows about 110,000 clones, around 80% of them singletons. The sample taken for sequencing was peripheral blood. Receptors originate from a human donor in a cohort sampled during active or convalescent COVID-19.

The genes are TRBV4-1 and TRBJ2-3; tentative D call: TRBD2 (6 bases). Germline loops: CDR1 MGHRA, CDR2 YSYEKL. Between the trimmed V and J ends, which lost 3 bases and 0 bases, there was a span of 13 bases. The CDR3 is 16 residues long. In DNA, the CDR3 is TGCGCCAGCAGCCAGGTAGCGGTACCTAGCACAGATACGCAGTATTTT. Translation gives CASSQVAVPSTDTQYF.

The chain combines TRBV28 with TRBJ1-5; a possible D gene is TRBD1 (6 bases). The CDR3 totals 16 residues. Germline V CDR1 and CDR2: MDHEN, SYDVKM. Trimming took off 0 bases at V and 2 bases at J, with 11 bases between the two ends. The CDR3: CASSLWGRGGNQPQHF. The CDR3 coding sequence is TGTGCCAGCAGTTTATGGGGCAGGGGTGGCAATCAGCCCCAGCATTTT.

The rearrangement joins TRBV11-2 to TRBJ2-1, with a possible D match to TRBD2 (6 bases). Germline CDR1 and CDR2: SGHAT and FQNNGV. Trimming cost V 5 bases and J 9 bases, with 17 bases left between them. The CDR3 length is 14 residues. The CDR3 DNA sequence: TGTGCCAGCAGCCGATCCCCGGGGGTCACTGAGCAGTTCTTC. This gives the protein CASSRSPGVTEQFF.

The chain joins TRBV7-9 to TRBJ1-1; 9 bases are shared with TRBD1. The CDR3 extends over 14 amino acids. The J segment lost 3 bases and the V segment lost 4 bases, leaving 3 bases of the junction unmatched. Germline values: CDR1 SEHNR, CDR2 FQNEAQ (reference sequence). The CDR3 region is CASSSGTGYTEAFF. The DNA of the CDR3 is TGTGCCAGCAGCTCCGGGACAGGGTACACTGAAGCTTTCTTT. The variable domain in full, with the rest retrieved from reference TRBV7-9 and TRBJ1-1, is DTGVSQNPRHKITKRGQNVTFRCDPISEHNRLYWYRQTLGQGPEFLTYFQNEAQLEKSRLLSDRFSAERPKGSFSTLEIQRTEQGDSAMYLCASSSGTGYTEAFFGQGTRLTVV.

The chain couples TRBV28 to TRBJ2-3; the D gene is possibly TRBD2 (6 bases). The CDR3 spans 16 residues. The ends were cut back, 5 bases at V and 5 bases at J, with 20 bases in the middle. Germline-derived CDR1 and CDR2 are MDHEN and SYDVKM. DNA of the CDR3: TGTGCCAGCAGTAAAGGGACCGACGTCGGGGGAGATACGCAGTATTTT. Residues: CASSKGTDVGGDTQYF. Combining the CDR3 with reference TRBV28 and TRBJ2-3 gives the whole variable domain DVKVTQSSRYLVKRTGEKVFLECVQDMDHENMFWYRQDPGLGLRLIYFSYDVKMKEKGDIPEGYSVSREKKERFSLILESASTNQTSMYLCASSKGTDVGGDTQYFGPGTRLTVL.

This chain uses TRBV25-1 with TRBJ2-5; 8 bases match TRBD1. Germline CDR1 MGHDK, CDR2 SYGVNS. Trimming at V came to 6 bases and at J to 3 bases, leaving 3 bases not matched to a gene. The CDR3 has 13 amino acids. The CDR3 sequence: CASSKDREETQYF. As DNA, the CDR3 is TGTGCCAGCAGCAAGGACAGGGAAGAGACCCAGTACTTC.

The chain couples TRBV2 to TRBJ1-4, with 8 nucleotides matching TRBD1. CDR1 SNHLY and CDR2 FYNNEI come from the germline V gene. This CDR3 spans 15 amino acids. The trim removed 5 bases at V and 7 bases at J, leaving 9 bases unmatched. This chain's CDR3 is CASSYDRGSVEKLFF. The CDR3, as DNA: TGTGCCAGCAGTTATGACAGGGGCTCTGTTGAAAAACTGTTTTTT.

This clone was detected once. V is TRBV20-1 and J is TRBJ2-1; unclear D gene. The CDR3 totals 10 residues. V was cut by 7 bases and J by 7 bases, with 8 bases left in between. The germline CDR1 and CDR2 sequences are DFQATT and SNEGSKA (reference sequence). As DNA, the CDR3 is TGCAGTGGTGGCCGTAATGAGCAGTTCTTC. Encoded protein: CSGGRNEQFF.

The chain recombines TRBV6-5 with TRBJ1-2; D perhaps matches TRBD1 (5 bases). The CDR3 is 14 residues long. V lost 6 bases to trimming and J lost 4 bases, with 15 bases between them. Germline V gene lookup returns CDR1 MNHEY and CDR2 SVGAGI. The CDR3 loop reads CASSQGGDGYGYTF. The CDR3 region has the DNA TGTGCCAGCAGCCAAGGAGGGGATGGCTATGGCTACACCTTC.

This clone showed up just a few times. The CDR3 DNA is TGTGCCAGCAGGGGACAGGGTGGTGAAAAACTGTTTTTT. It specifies CASRGQGGEKLFF. V gene TRBV6-5 combines with J gene TRBJ1-4, with 9 bases fitting TRBD1. The CDR3 consists of 13 residues. The germline gives CDR1 MNHEY, CDR2 SVGAGI. Losses at the gene ends were 6 bases for V and 7 bases for J; bases not matched to a gene: 3.

V is TRBV19 and J is TRBJ1-1; 10 bases line up with TRBD1. J lost 6 bases, V lost 5 bases, and 9 bases had no gene match. This CDR3 has 15 amino acids. Germline V gene data show CDR1 as LNHDA and CDR2 as SQIVND (reference sequence). The CDR3 region is CASSSPGQGRSEAFF. CDR3 in DNA: TGTGCCAGTAGTTCGCCGGGACAGGGGAGGTCTGAAGCTTTCTTT.

J is TRBJ2-2 and V is TRBV14; 8 bases agree with TRBD2. The CDR3 extends over 16 amino acids. The germline gives CDR1 SGHDN, CDR2 FVKESK. Unmatched junction bases numbered 3, after V lost 3 bases and J lost 0 bases. CDR3 sequence reads: CASSQYSGTNTGELFF. The CDR3 region has the DNA TGTGCCAGCAGCCAGTATAGCGGGACGAACACCGGGGAGCTGTTTTTT.

The chain recombines TRBV24-1 with TRBJ1-1; 9 nucleotides align to TRBD1. V was pared by 3 bases and J by 10 bases, with 8 bases of the junction left unmatched. From germline, CDR1 is KGHDR and CDR2 SFDVKD. The CDR3 length is 14 residues. The CDR3 DNA is TGTGCCACCAGTGATGGATACAGGGGGCGCGGAGCTTTCTTT. This sequence encodes CATSDGYRGRGAFF.

The rearrangement joins TRBV7-2 to TRBJ2-5, with D hard to call. V was cut by 1 base and J by 2 bases, with 8 bases left in between. The CDR3 runs 14 residues. Germline assignment: CDR1 SGHTA and CDR2 FQGNSA. The CDR3 DNA reads TGTGCCAGCAGCTTAGTCTCGGTACAAGAGACCCAGTACTTC. Amino acids: CASSLVSVQETQYF.

The J gene is TRBJ1-6, the V gene TRBV6-1; D possibly corresponds to TRBD1 (6 bases). Germline-derived CDR1 and CDR2 are MNHNS and SASEGT. Trimming pared 8 bases from V and 7 bases from J, leaving 12 bases between. CDR3 length: 13 residues. The CDR3 region has the DNA TGTGCCAGCCTCCGAACAGGGAATTCACCCCTCCACTTT. Its translation: CASLRTGNSPLHF.

The chain links TRBV5-5 to TRBJ1-1; D is unclear. The CDR3 is 15 residues long. The germline V and J ends were trimmed by 0 bases and 4 bases, with 13 bases remaining between them. Per the germline V gene, CDR1 is SGHKS and CDR2 is YYEKEE (reference sequence). The CDR3 spells CASSLGPLRSTEAFF. The DNA for the CDR3 is TGTGCCAGCAGCTTGGGGCCTCTAAGGAGCACTGAAGCTTTCTTT.

The chain has TRBV5-1 and TRBJ1-2; D perhaps matches TRBD1 (5 bases). This CDR3 comprises 12 residues. CDR1 and CDR2 (germline): SGHRS, YFSETQ. V shed 0 bases and J shed 8 bases, with 8 bases lying between them. CDR3 in DNA: TGCGCCAGCAGCTTGGGGGACTGGGGCTACACCTTC. This sequence encodes CASSLGDWGYTF.

V is TRBV18 and J is TRBJ2-1; TRBD2 agrees at 10 bases. The CDR3 loop spans 17 amino acids. The V segment lost 2 bases and the J segment 6 bases; nucleotides outside the gene matches: 10. Germline-derived CDR1 and CDR2 are KGHSH and LQKENI. The CDR3 DNA reads as TGTGCCAGCTCACCAATGATAGCTAGCGGGAGCAGCAATGAGCAGTTCTTC. Amino acids: CASSPMIASGSSNEQFF.

This clone was found a few times. This chain connects TRBV2 to TRBJ2-2, with 9 nucleotides matching TRBD1. From germline, CDR1 is SNHLY and CDR2 FYNNEI. V shed 5 bases, J shed 7 bases, and the junction held 8 bases outside the gene matches. The CDR3 loop spans 15 amino acids. In DNA, the CDR3 is TGTGCCAGCAGTAAGGACAGGGGAGGTAACGGGGAGCTGTTTTTT. Amino acids: CASSKDRGGNGELFF. The variable domain in full, completed from reference TRBV2 and TRBJ2-2, reads EPEVTQTPSHQVTQMGQEVILRCVPISNHLYFYWYRQILGQKVEFLVSFYNNEISEKSEIFDDQFSVERPDGSNFTLKIRSTKLEDSAMYFCASSKDRGGNGELFFGEGSRLTVL.

This clone appeared a single time. The rearrangement joins TRBV27 to TRBJ2-1; TRBD2 aligns across 12 bases. Germline CDR1 is MNHEY and CDR2 is SMNVEV (reference sequence). V gave up 6 bases and J gave up 0 bases; unmatched junction bases: 15. The CDR3 covers 20 residues. The CDR3 is CASRLRAGLAGRSSYNEQFF. The CDR3 DNA follows: TGTGCCAGCAGGCTAAGGGCGGGACTAGCGGGCCGGAGCTCCTACAATGAGCAGTTCTTC.